Listed below are T cell receptor beta chains from one sample, sequenced in a study of cytomegalovirus exposure and HLA in healthy donors. Repertoires were generated with immunoSEQ multiplex PCR, while TCRdb's copy carries only in-frame clones and drops some. The table lists about 200,000 clones, more than 65% of them singletons. The sample taken for sequencing was PBMCs. The receptor source for this set is a man in his forties or fifties in good health and CMV-seronegative. Each CDR3 is given with its conserved first and last residue. The order of the fields is V gene, J gene, CDR3 protein.

v_gene: TRBV5-1; j_gene: NA; CDR3aa: CASSFIQGGSYEQYF
v_gene: TRBV19; j_gene: TRBJ1-1; CDR3aa: CASSIGALNTEAFF
v_gene: TRBV7-9; j_gene: TRBJ1-1; CDR3aa: CASSRETGGNTEAFF
v_gene: TRBV6-6; j_gene: TRBJ1-5; CDR3aa: CASSYASGGSNQPQHF
v_gene: TRBV20-1; j_gene: TRBJ1-5; CDR3aa: CSAEGSQPQHF
v_gene: TRBV25-1; j_gene: TRBJ2-3; CDR3aa: CASSKDRGTDTQYF
v_gene: TRBV7-6; j_gene: TRBJ2-2; CDR3aa: CASSPQGNTGELFF
v_gene: TRBV6-5; j_gene: TRBJ1-1; CDR3aa: CASTNGIEAFF
v_gene: TRBV4-2; j_gene: TRBJ2-2; CDR3aa: CASSQERLAGGPSGELFF
v_gene: TRBV5-4; j_gene: TRBJ2-2; CDR3aa: CASSFRGGGGELFF
v_gene: TRBV11-2; j_gene: TRBJ2-3; CDR3aa: CASSFRSKTDTQYF
v_gene: TRBV6-5; j_gene: TRBJ2-2; CDR3aa: CASSFQGGNTGELFF
v_gene: TRBV27; j_gene: TRBJ2-2; CDR3aa: CASSPRNTGELFF
v_gene: TRBV5-1; j_gene: TRBJ2-2; CDR3aa: CASSPTGGVPGELFF
v_gene: TRBV27; j_gene: TRBJ1-4; CDR3aa: CASSLSARGIPNEKLFF
v_gene: TRBV19; j_gene: TRBJ2-7; CDR3aa: CASSAGQGISNEQYF
v_gene: TRBV5-1; j_gene: TRBJ1-5; CDR3aa: CASSLGGLNSNQPQHF
v_gene: TRBV2; j_gene: TRBJ2-4; CDR3aa: CASSAVAKNIQYF
v_gene: TRBV6-1; j_gene: TRBJ1-2; CDR3aa: CASRGSNYGYTF
v_gene: TRBV2; j_gene: TRBJ2-3; CDR3aa: CASSEALGLAGGDTQYF
v_gene: TRBV18; j_gene: TRBJ1-3; CDR3aa: CASSPRAAGLSGNTIYF
v_gene: TRBV6-5; j_gene: TRBJ2-5; CDR3aa: CASSYGSQTQYF
v_gene: TRBV2; j_gene: TRBJ2-5; CDR3aa: CASGGTVQETQYF
v_gene: TRBV21-1; j_gene: TRBJ1-6; CDR3aa: CASPKHRLNNSPLHF
v_gene: TRBV27; j_gene: TRBJ1-2; CDR3aa: CASSAGTGYGYTF